This TCR beta chain was recovered during a study of beta chain features in type 1 diabetes. Expressed TCRB transcripts were sequenced because the isolated RNA had all been reverse transcribed beforehand. Measured with immunoSEQ multiplex PCR; TCRdb has only the in-frame clones, and not every one. This sample has 850,000 to 900,000 clones, with 15% to 20% found just once. The germline gives CDR1 SNHLY, CDR2 FYNNEI. The CDR3 length is 14 residues. V was cut by 4 bases and J by 5 bases, with 9 bases left in between. This receptor was identified in a woman aged 18-29 years in good health. The sample comprised naive CD4+ T cells from blood. The chain employs TRBV2 and TRBJ2-6, with D maybe TRBD2 (6 bases). CDR3 sequence: CASSGEVWANVLTF. The CDR3 DNA is TGTGCCAGCAGTGGGGAGGTTTGGGCCAACGTCCTGACTTTC. Together with reference TRBV2 and TRBJ2-6, the CDR3 gives the full variable domain: EPEVTQTPSHQVTQMGQEVILRCVPISNHLYFYWYRQILGQKVEFLVSFYNNEISEKSEIFDDQFSVERPDGSNFTLKIRSTKLEDSAMYFCASSGEVWANVLTFGAGSRLTVL.